The T cell receptor beta chain described here comes from a study of regulatory T cells in long-lasting Graves disease. Worth noting for this clonotype: The target antigen is unknown.

HTBI primers from iRepertoire and Arm-PCR of CDR3 regions yielded the TCR beta libraries. TCRdb reprocessed the multiplex PCR reads via MiXCR and lists one record per CDR3 protein. The sample has approximately 560,000 distinct CDR3 sequences, 15% to 20% seen once. The CDR3 runs to 14 residues. The ends were cut back, 4 bases at V and 4 bases at J, with 14 bases in the middle. The germline CDR1 and CDR2 sequences are SEHNR and FQNEAQ (reference sequence). Study findings and constraints: Exclusively peripheral blood, rather than thyroid tissue, was studied. With persistent disease, TRBV28, TRBJ1-2 and TRBJ2-5 were the favored segments.

Time point reported: newly diagnosed GD, antithyroid drugs for less than 3 months. PBMCs provided the RNA from which the TCR library was made. These records were also assigned to another study, of T cells in Graves' hyperthyroidism and ophthalmopathy. That report notes: Clinical symptoms, serum thyroxine, TRAb, thyroid ultrasound and orbital computed tomography established diagnosis.

This receptor was taken from a man aged 18-30 years with Graves disease. The specimen comprised peripheral blood mononuclear cells (PBMCs), sampled at new diagnosis, from a patient treated with antithyroid drugs. The chain couples TRBV7-9 to TRBJ2-7; D is unresolved. CDR3 region: CASSYSWTDYEQYF. The CDR3 DNA reads TGTGCCAGCAGCTACTCTTGGACGGATTACGAGCAGTACTTC.